The TCR beta chain under discussion was sequenced for a study of breast tumors, draining lymph nodes, adjacent tissues. General study points: Luminal-like breast cancer showed significantly higher tumor–nontumor repertoire similarity than basal-like. Compared with lymph nodes, tumors were less diverse; compared with nontumor tissue, more. Data fit most tumor T cells coming from lymph node, expanding in tumor.

Only one count was recorded for this clonotype. Its antigen remains unidentified. CDR3 length equals 13 residues. With 9 bases removed from V and 9 bases from J, the gap between germline ends came to 21 bases. Germline values: CDR1 LNHDA, CDR2 SQIVND (reference sequence). MiXCR was run by TCRdb on the multiplex PCR reads, yielding one entry per CDR3 protein. The top ten hold roughly 8% of the sample, which has about 21,000 distinct CDR3 sequences, roughly 50% seen once. The V call is TRBV19, the J call TRBJ2-7, with D possibly matching TRBD2 (5 bases). The sample consisted of breast tumor tissue. This receptor was taken from a female donor with breast cancer. Some clones in this sample may be carry-over from other donors' samples. The CDR3 protein is CASTGLLDRGQYF. The CDR3 nucleotides read TGTGCCAGCACCGGCTTGCTGGACCGGGGGCAGTACTTC.